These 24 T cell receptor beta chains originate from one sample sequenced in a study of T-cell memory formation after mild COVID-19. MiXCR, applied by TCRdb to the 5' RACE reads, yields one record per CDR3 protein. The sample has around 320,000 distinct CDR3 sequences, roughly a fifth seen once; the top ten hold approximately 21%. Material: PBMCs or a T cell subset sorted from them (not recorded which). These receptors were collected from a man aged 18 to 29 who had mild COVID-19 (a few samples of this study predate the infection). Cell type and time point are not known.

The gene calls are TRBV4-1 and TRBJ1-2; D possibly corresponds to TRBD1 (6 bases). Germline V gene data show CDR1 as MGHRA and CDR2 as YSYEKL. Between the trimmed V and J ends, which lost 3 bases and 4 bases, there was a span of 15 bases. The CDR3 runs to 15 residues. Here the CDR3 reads CASSQIPGHFYGYTF. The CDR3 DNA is TGCGCCAGCAGCCAGATACCGGGACATTTCTATGGCTACACCTTC.

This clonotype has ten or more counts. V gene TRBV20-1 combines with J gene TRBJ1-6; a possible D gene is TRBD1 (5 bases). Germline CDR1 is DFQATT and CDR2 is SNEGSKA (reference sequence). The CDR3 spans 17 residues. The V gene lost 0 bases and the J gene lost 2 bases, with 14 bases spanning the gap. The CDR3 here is CSARDPRHRTYNSPLHF. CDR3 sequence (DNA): TGCAGTGCTAGAGATCCAAGACACAGGACCTATAATTCACCCCTCCACTTT.

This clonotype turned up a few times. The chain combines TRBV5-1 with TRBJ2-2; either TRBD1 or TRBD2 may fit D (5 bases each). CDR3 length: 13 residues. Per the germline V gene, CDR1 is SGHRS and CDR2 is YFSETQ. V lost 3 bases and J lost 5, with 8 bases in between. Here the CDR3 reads CASSWGSTGELFF. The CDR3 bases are TGCGCCAGCAGCTGGGGGTCGACCGGGGAGCTGTTTTTT.

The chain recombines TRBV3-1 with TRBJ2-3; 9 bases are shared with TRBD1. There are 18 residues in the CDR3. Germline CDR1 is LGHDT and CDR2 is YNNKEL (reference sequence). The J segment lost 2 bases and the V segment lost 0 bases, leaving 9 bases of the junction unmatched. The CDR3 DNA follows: TGTGCCAGCAGCCAAGAGTTAATAAGGGACAGGGACACAGATACGCAGTATTTT. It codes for CASSQELIRDRDTDTQYF.

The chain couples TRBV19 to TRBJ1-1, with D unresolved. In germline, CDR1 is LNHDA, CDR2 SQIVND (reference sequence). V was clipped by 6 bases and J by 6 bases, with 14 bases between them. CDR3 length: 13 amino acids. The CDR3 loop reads CASSKEEAAEAFF. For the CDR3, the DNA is TGTGCCAGTAGCAAGGAGGAGGCCGCTGAAGCTTTCTTT.

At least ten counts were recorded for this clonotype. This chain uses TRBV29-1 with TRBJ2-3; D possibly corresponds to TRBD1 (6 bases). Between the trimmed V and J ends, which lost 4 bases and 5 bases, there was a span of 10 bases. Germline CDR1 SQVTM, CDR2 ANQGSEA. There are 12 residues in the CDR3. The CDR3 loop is CSVAGARDTQYF. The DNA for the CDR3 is TGCAGCGTTGCAGGGGCCCGAGATACGCAGTATTTT.

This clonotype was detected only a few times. The CDR3 is CASSSTDPSGVSSTDTQYF. The CDR3 DNA reads TGTGCCAGCAGCTCGACTGACCCTAGCGGGGTTTCTAGCACAGATACGCAGTATTTT. The chain joins TRBV11-3 to TRBJ2-3; 9 nucleotides align to TRBD2. CDR3 size: 19 residues. Germline values: CDR1 SGHNT, CDR2 YENEEA. With 4 bases clipped from V and 0 bases from J, the junction kept 14 bases outside the gene matches.

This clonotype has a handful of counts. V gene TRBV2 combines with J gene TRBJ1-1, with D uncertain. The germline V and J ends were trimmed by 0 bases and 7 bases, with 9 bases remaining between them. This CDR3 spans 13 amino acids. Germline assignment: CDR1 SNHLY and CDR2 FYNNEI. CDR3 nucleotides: TGTGCCAGCAGTGAAGCGAGACGCTATGAAGCTTTCTTT. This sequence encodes CASSEARRYEAFF. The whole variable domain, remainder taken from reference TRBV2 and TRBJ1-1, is EPEVTQTPSHQVTQMGQEVILRCVPISNHLYFYWYRQILGQKVEFLVSFYNNEISEKSEIFDDQFSVERPDGSNFTLKIRSTKLEDSAMYFCASSEARRYEAFFGQGTRLTVV.

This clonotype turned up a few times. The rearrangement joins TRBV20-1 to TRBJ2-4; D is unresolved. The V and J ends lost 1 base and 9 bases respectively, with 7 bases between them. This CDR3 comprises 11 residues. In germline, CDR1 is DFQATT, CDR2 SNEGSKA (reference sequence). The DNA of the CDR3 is TGCAGTGCTAGAGTCCGAAGCATTCAGTACTTC. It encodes CSARVRSIQYF.

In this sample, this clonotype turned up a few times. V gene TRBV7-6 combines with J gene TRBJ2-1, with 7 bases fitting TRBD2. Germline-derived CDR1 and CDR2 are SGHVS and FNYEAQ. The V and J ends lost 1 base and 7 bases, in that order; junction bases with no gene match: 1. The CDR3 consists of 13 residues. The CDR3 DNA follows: TGTGCCAGCAGCTTAGACGGGGGGAATGAGCAGTTCTTC. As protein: CASSLDGGNEQFF.

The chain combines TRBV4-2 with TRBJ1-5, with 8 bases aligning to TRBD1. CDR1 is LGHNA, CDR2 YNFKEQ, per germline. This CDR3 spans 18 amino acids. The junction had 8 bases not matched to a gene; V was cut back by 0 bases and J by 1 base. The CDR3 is CASSQEGTGSLSNQPQHF. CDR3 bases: TGTGCCAGCAGCCAAGAGGGGACAGGTTCTCTCAGCAATCAGCCCCAGCATTTT.

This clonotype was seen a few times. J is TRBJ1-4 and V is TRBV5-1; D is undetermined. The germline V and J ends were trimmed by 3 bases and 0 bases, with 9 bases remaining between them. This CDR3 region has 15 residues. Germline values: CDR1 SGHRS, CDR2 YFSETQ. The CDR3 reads CASSWFASTNEKLFF. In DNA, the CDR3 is TGCGCCAGCAGCTGGTTCGCCTCAACTAATGAAAAACTGTTTTTT.

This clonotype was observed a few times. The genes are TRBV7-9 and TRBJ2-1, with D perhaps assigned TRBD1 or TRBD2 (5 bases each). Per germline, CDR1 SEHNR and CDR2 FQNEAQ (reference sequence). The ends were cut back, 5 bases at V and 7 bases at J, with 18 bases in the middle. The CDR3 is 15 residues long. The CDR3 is CASSLRDGSLNEQFF. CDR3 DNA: TGTGCCAGCAGCCTCCGGGACGGATCCCTTAATGAGCAGTTCTTC.

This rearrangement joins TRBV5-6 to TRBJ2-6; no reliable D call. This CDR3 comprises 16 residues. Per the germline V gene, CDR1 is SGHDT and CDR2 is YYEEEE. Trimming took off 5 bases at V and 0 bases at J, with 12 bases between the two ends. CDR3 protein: CASSWPSVSGANVLTF. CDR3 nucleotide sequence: TGTGCCAGCAGTTGGCCCAGCGTCTCTGGGGCCAACGTCCTGACTTTC.

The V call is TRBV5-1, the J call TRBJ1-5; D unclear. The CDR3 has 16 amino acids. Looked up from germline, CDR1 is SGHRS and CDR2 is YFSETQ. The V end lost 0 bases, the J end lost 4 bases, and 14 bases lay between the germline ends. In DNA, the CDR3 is TGCGCCAGCAGCTTGGGACCCGGGGTCGGTAATCAGCCCCAGCATTTT. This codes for CASSLGPGVGNQPQHF.

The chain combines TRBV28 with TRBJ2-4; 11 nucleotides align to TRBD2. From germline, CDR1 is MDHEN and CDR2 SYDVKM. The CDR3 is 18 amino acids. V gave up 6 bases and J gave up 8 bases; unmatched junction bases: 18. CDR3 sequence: CASSLAGGLVDIKDIQYF. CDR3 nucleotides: TGTGCCAGCAGCCTAGCGGGGGGTCTCGTGGACATTAAGGACATTCAGTACTTC. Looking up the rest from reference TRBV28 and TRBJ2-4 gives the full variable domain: DVKVTQSSRYLVKRTGEKVFLECVQDMDHENMFWYRQDPGLGLRLIYFSYDVKMKEKGDIPEGYSVSREKKERFSLILESASTNQTSMYLCASSLAGGLVDIKDIQYFGAGTRLSVL.

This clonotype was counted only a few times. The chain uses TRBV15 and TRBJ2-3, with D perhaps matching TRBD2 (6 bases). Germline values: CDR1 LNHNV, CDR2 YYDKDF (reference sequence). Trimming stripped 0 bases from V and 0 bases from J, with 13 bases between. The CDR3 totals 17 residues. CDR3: CATSRDRGEPSTDTQYF. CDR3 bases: TGTGCCACCAGCAGAGATCGCGGGGAACCTAGCACAGATACGCAGTATTTT.

This chain's CDR3 is CASSGGASSYNEQFF. In nucleotides, the CDR3 is TGTGCCAGCAGCGGGGGGGCCAGCTCCTACAATGAGCAGTTCTTC. The gene calls are TRBV11-1 and TRBJ2-1, with D possibly being TRBD2 (7 bases). Trimming removed 5 bases at V and 0 bases at J, with 11 bases between. The CDR3 is 15 amino acids. Germline CDR1 SGHAT, CDR2 FQDESV (reference sequence).

Written as DNA, the CDR3 is TGTGCCAGCAGTTACTCGGGGACTCTGGGCAATGAGCAGTTCTTC. It yields the protein CASSYSGTLGNEQFF. The chain links TRBV6-2 or TRBV6-3 to TRBJ2-1; possibly TRBD2 for D (6 bases). CDR3 length: 15 residues. Germline CDR1 is MNHEY and CDR2 is SVGEGT. Deletions cut 0 bases from V and 6 bases from J, with 12 bases between.

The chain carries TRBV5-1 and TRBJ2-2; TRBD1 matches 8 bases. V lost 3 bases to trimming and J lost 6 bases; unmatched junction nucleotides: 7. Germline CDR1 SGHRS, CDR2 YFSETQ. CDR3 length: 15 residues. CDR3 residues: CASSSGQGGSGELFF. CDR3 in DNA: TGCGCCAGCAGCTCTGGACAGGGTGGCTCCGGGGAGCTGTTTTTT.

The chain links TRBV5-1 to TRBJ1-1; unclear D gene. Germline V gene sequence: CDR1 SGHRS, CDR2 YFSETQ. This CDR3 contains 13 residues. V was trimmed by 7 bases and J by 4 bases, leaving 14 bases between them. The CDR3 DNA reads TGCGCCAGCTACGGGTCGTTAGGCACTGAAGCTTTCTTT. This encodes CASYGSLGTEAFF.

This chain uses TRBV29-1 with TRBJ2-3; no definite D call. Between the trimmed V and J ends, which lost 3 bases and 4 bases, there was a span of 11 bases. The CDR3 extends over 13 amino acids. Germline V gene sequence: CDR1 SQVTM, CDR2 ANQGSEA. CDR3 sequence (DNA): TGCAGCGTTGATACCGAGAGTGCAGATACGCAGTATTTT. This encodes CSVDTESADTQYF.

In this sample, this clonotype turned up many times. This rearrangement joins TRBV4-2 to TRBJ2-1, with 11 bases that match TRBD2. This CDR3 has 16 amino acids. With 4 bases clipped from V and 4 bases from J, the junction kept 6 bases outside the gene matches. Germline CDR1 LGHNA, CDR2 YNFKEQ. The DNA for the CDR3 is TGTGCCAGCAGCCTTGAGACTAGCGGGGAATACAATGAGCAGTTCTTC. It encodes CASSLETSGEYNEQFF.

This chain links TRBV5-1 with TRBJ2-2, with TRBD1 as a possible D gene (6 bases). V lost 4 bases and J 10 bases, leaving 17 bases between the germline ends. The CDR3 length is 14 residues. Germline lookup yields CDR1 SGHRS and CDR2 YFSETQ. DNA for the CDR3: TGCGCCAGCAGCCCGGCCCCCCGGGACAAGGAGCTGTTTTTT. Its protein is CASSPAPRDKELFF.